A single TCR beta chain is shown here with its context. This clonotype was seen at least ten times. The antigen it binds to is not known. Base qualities are not provided; no much larger clone lies one nucleotide away. The germline V gene (reference sequence) gives CDR1 as GTSNPN and CDR2 as SVGIG. The CDR3 goes from the cysteine to the phenylalanine over 13 residues. The CDR3 DNA has 39 bases and is translated from base 1. V is cut by 0 bases and J by 4 bases, and the space between the germline ends is 10 bases. Receptor libraries were prepared by multiplex PCR. Sequencing was performed on an Illumina HiSeq 4000. TCR beta libraries were built with iRepertoire HTBI primers and Arm-PCR amplification of CDR3 regions. Before sequencing, the PCR products underwent gel purification. The published analysis was carried out like this. Gene usage analysis of CDR3 amino acid clonotypes relied on the roughly 60 TRBV and 14 TRBJ segments identified across samples. COPE and FqMerger were used to merge filtered high-quality paired reads into contigs. BLAST was used to align contigs to the IMGT TRBV, TRBD and TRBJ reference genes, and CDR3 was defined following IMGT. Clonotypes above 0.1% frequency were classified as highly expanded clones. Shannon entropy served as the measure of repertoire diversity, while the Gini coefficient captured V-J evenness. Public clonotypes were defined as clonotypes shared by more than one individual. Through fastp at Q25 and MiXCR, TCRdb rebuilt clones from the public reads, retaining in-frame beta chains. Entries are consolidated by CDR3 protein sequence, retaining the most common genes and DNA. TCRdb's processing, not the study's, gives the V and J calls here. The sample table contains about 500,000 distinct CDR3 sequences; only one count was recorded for roughly 16% of them. The top ten clones comprise more than 10% of the sample.

This entry belongs to a study of regulatory T cells in long-lasting Graves disease (dated by TCRdb to the early 2020s). Regarding the complete study: Antithyroid drugs had been taken for less than 3 months by newly diagnosed Graves' disease patients. TCR sequencing covered some 13 persistent and approximately 20 newly diagnosed Graves' disease patients, some 33 samples in total. Persistent Graves' disease patients were compared with newly diagnosed Graves' disease patients by peripheral blood TCR sequencing and RNA sequencing. The study took place in China and was registered as a clinical trial.

The sample's time point label, decoded: newly diagnosed GD, antithyroid drugs for less than 3 months. For both TCR sequencing and RNA sequencing, RNA was extracted from PBMCs in TRIzol. The diagnosis of Graves' disease was made according to American Thyroid Association guidelines. The patients came from an endocrinology department in Xi'an, China. Each patient gave about 9.1 milliliters of peripheral blood, collected in an EDTA anticoagulant tube. Ficoll Paque Plus density gradient separation was used to isolate PBMCs, and no additional T cell sorting was done. An Agilent 2100 Bioanalyzer and agarose gel were used to check RNA quality, and a NanoDrop 2000 was used to measure RNA concentration. Overall study results and their limits: Because the primary lesion, thyroid tissue, could not be accessed, the study looked at peripheral blood alone. The small sample size was acknowledged by the authors as a limitation that may reduce accuracy. Compared with newly diagnosed patients, patients with persistent Graves' disease had lower TCR Shannon entropy and fewer highly expanded clones, which suggests clonal expansion. Preferential use of TRBV28, TRBJ1-2 and TRBJ2-5 was observed in persistent disease, whereas TRBV20-1 and TRBJ2-1 were favored in newly diagnosed disease. Sequencing and analysis were limited to the TCR beta chain. A larger number of public clonotypes was shared among persistent patients (about 2,700) than among newly diagnosed patients (about 990).

These data were also filed under a second study, of T cells in Graves' hyperthyroidism and ophthalmopathy. As that second study puts it: Stable Graves' hyperthyroidism was defined as no progression to ophthalmopathy during 18 months of follow-up. Hyperthyroidism patients were aged 18 to 65 years and newly diagnosed, with disease duration of less than 2 months. Patients with uncontrolled infections, other autoimmune diseases, pregnancy or lactation were excluded. Diagnoses relied on clinical symptoms, serum thyroxine and TRAb, thyroid ultrasound and orbital computed tomography. A first-round RT-PCR of the TCR CDR3 used the HTBI primer set with the Qiagen OneStep RT-PCR kit. Most expanded thyroid clonotypes (frequency above 0.001) were also found in blood, which suggests that blood repertoires may mirror thyroid immune responses. A 13 V-J signature model separated ophthalmopathy from stable hyperthyroidism, with 87.88% sensitivity and about 81% specificity in cross-validation and 80%/75% in testing. In validation, progression to ophthalmopathy was predicted by the model with 55% to 71% sensitivity and under 85% specificity, a median of approximately 7.1 months before onset. A discovery cohort of about 96 patients, about 40 with Graves' ophthalmopathy and 57 with stable Graves' hyperthyroidism, was used to find distinguishing TCR V-J signatures. Whether ophthalmopathy could be predicted prospectively was tested in an independent validation cohort made up of under 20 hyperthyroidism patients plus 17 patients who later progressed to ophthalmopathy. For training and testing, the 100 or so patients in the discovery cohort were randomly divided in a 7:3 ratio. The study also compared thyroid tissue and blood T-cell repertoires from five or six Graves' hyperthyroidism patients. After blood sampling, hyperthyroidism patients were treated with methimazole at a starting dose of 30 mg daily, and ophthalmopathy patients were treated with high-dose intravenous methylprednisolone. The libraries were constructed in a second round of multiplex PCR and then size-selected and purified. Libraries were sequenced paired-end with 100 bp reads on an Illumina HiSeq2000. SOAPnuke was used to process the raw data, removing reads that contained adapters or uncalled bases, had a mean Phred below 15, or lacked an exact match to the constant primer or identifier. COPE v1.2.5 was used to merge the high-quality paired reads, and each unique nucleotide sequence was defined as a clonotype. MiTCR v1.1 was used to align clonotypes to the IMGT TRBV, TRBD and TRBJ reference segments. Only V-J combinations with frequency above 0.0001, covering approximately 99% of repertoires, were analysed. A TCS score was defined as the ratio between F50 (clonal expansion) and ExV (chaos), using BLOSUM62-based TCRdist between CDR3 peptides within each V-J. Welch's t-statistics and random forest reduced around 520 V-J features to around 14, which were used in a naive Bayes classifier (R e1071). No statistical method was used to fix the sample size in advance, and group allocation was not hidden from the investigators. According to the paper, TCR Vbeta CDR3 sequencing was carried out on 135 peripheral blood samples, which came from under 50 ophthalmopathy, around 74 hyperthyroidism and about 17 progressor patients.

This chain joins TRBV30 to TRBJ2-7; there is no confident call for the D gene. The receptor's source is a man between 40 and 49 years old with Graves disease. Donor details come from another sample of the same person, matched by shared clones. The material was peripheral blood mononuclear cells (PBMCs), obtained at new diagnosis, from a patient treated with antithyroid drugs. CDR3 loop: CAWSVLLKYEQYF. DNA sequence: TGTGCCTGGAGTGTACTCCTTAAGTACGAGCAGTACTTC. The reference TRBV30 and TRBJ2-7 proteins fill in what lies around the CDR3, so the full variable domain reads SQTIHQWPATLVQPVGSPLSLECTVEGTSNPNLYWYRQAAGRGLQLLFYSVGIGQISSEVPQNLSASRPQDRQFILSSKKLLLSDSGFYLCAWSVLLKYEQYFGPGTRLTVT.